These T cell receptor beta chains were read from a single sample in a study of blood T cell repertoires in COVID-19. This table comes from immunoSEQ multiplex PCR, and its TCRdb copy is limited to in-frame clones, with some not included. The sample lists about 200,000 clones; about 86% were seen once. The sample was PBMCs or T cells enriched from blood (not recorded which). The receptors derive from a middle-aged woman with acute COVID-19. Both conserved end residues are part of each CDR3. Fields, in order: J gene, V gene, clone size, D gene, CDR3 DNA, CDR3 protein. The D gene is left open where the match is weak. Only part of the rows carry a size: once, few, many, or a class if the clone is expanded.

J gene: TRBJ2-7
V gene: TRBV29-1
clone size: .
D gene: .
CDR3 DNA: TGCAGCGTTCAGACGACAGGAACCTCCTACGAGCAGTACTTC
CDR3 protein: CSVQTTGTSYEQYF

J gene: TRBJ2-3
V gene: TRBV18
clone size: .
D gene: .
CDR3 DNA: TGTGCCAGCTCACCGCCACCCGGGACACTGCCTAGCACAGATACGCAGTATTTT
CDR3 protein: CASSPPPGTLPSTDTQYF

J gene: TRBJ2-5
V gene: TRBV4-3
clone size: .
D gene: TRBD2
CDR3 DNA: TGCGCCAGCAGCACCCGACTAGCGGGAACCCAAGAGACCCAGTACTTC
CDR3 protein: CASSTRLAGTQETQYF

J gene: TRBJ1-6
V gene: TRBV2
clone size: once
D gene: .
CDR3 DNA: TGTGCCAGCGGGGGGGGATCTAGCTCACCCCTCCACTTT
CDR3 protein: CASGGGSSSPLHF

J gene: TRBJ2-5
V gene: TRBV19
clone size: .
D gene: TRBD2
CDR3 DNA: TGTGCCAGTATGCAGATTAGCGGGAGTAGACAAGAGACCCAGTACTTC
CDR3 protein: CASMQISGSRQETQYF

J gene: TRBJ1-2
V gene: TRBV28
clone size: .
D gene: TRBD1
CDR3 DNA: TGTGCCAGCAGCCCGTTCGGACAGGGACACTATGGCTACACCTTC
CDR3 protein: CASSPFGQGHYGYTF

J gene: TRBJ2-1
V gene: TRBV28
clone size: once
D gene: TRBD1
CDR3 DNA: TGTGCCAGCAGTTTACCGACAGGGTTAAATGAGCAGTTCTTC
CDR3 protein: CASSLPTGLNEQFF

J gene: TRBJ1-2
V gene: TRBV6-5
clone size: .
D gene: TRBD1
CDR3 DNA: TGTGCCAGCAGCAAACTCCGGGACAGGGGCGTCGGCTACACCTTC
CDR3 protein: CASSKLRDRGVGYTF

J gene: TRBJ1-2
V gene: TRBV7-9
clone size: .
D gene: .
CDR3 DNA: TGTGCCAGCAGCTTTCCTGCTCGGGGGGACTATGGCTACACCTTC
CDR3 protein: CASSFPARGDYGYTF

J gene: TRBJ2-1
V gene: TRBV7-9
clone size: .
D gene: TRBD2
CDR3 DNA: TGTGCCAGCAGCCGCAGTATGCGGGAGGGTTTTTACAATGAGCAGTTCTTC
CDR3 protein: CASSRSMREGFYNEQFF

J gene: TRBJ2-3
V gene: TRBV18
clone size: .
D gene: .
CDR3 DNA: TGTGCCAGCTCCCCCTTACTAGATACGCAGTATTTT
CDR3 protein: CASSPLLDTQYF

J gene: TRBJ1-2
V gene: TRBV3-1/TRBV3-2
clone size: once
D gene: TRBD1
CDR3 DNA: TGTGCCAGCAGCCGGAGGACAGGGAACTATGGCTACACCTTC
CDR3 protein: CASSRRTGNYGYTF

J gene: TRBJ2-2
V gene: TRBV21-1
clone size: .
D gene: .
CDR3 DNA: TGTGCCAGCAGCCCAAACTTACGGACAGCCTATAATCCGAACACCGGGGAGCTGTTTTTT
CDR3 protein: CASSPNLRTAYNPNTGELFF

J gene: TRBJ1-3
V gene: TRBV9
clone size: .
D gene: .
CDR3 DNA: TGTGCCAGCAGTGCCTTCGGAGTCTCTGGAAACACCATATATTTT
CDR3 protein: CASSAFGVSGNTIYF

J gene: TRBJ2-4
V gene: TRBV28
clone size: .
D gene: .
CDR3 DNA: TGTGCCAGCAAACAAGGGGGAGCCAAAAACATTCAGTACTTC
CDR3 protein: CASKQGGAKNIQYF

J gene: TRBJ1-4
V gene: TRBV13
clone size: .
D gene: TRBD1
CDR3 DNA: TGTGCCAGCAGTCTCCGGACAGGGGACGAAAAACTGTTTTTT
CDR3 protein: CASSLRTGDEKLFF

J gene: TRBJ1-1
V gene: TRBV7-8
clone size: .
D gene: .
CDR3 DNA: TGTGCCAGCAGCCCACCGACAGCGAACACTGAAGCTTTCTTT
CDR3 protein: CASSPPTANTEAFF

J gene: TRBJ2-7
V gene: TRBV14
clone size: .
D gene: .
CDR3 DNA: TGTGCCAGCAGCCAAGAACGGCAGGGGTACTACGAGCAGTACTTC
CDR3 protein: CASSQERQGYYEQYF

J gene: TRBJ2-1
V gene: TRBV18
clone size: .
D gene: TRBD2
CDR3 DNA: TGTGCCAGCTCACCGGGTAGCGGGATCTCCTACAATGAGCAGTTCTTC
CDR3 protein: CASSPGSGISYNEQFF

J gene: TRBJ2-7
V gene: TRBV7-3
clone size: .
D gene: .
CDR3 DNA: TGTGCCAGCAGCTTAGGCCAGGGGTCGGGCGAGCAGTACTTC
CDR3 protein: CASSLGQGSGEQYF

J gene: TRBJ2-3
V gene: TRBV13
clone size: .
D gene: .
CDR3 DNA: TGTGCCAGCAGCTTAGGGGCAAGGAGCGGAACTAGCACAGATACGCAGTATTTT
CDR3 protein: CASSLGARSGTSTDTQYF

J gene: TRBJ1-4
V gene: TRBV9
clone size: .
D gene: TRBD1
CDR3 DNA: TGTGCCAGCAGCACTACCTCCCATAGACAGGGGGCGAATGAAAAACTGTTTTTT
CDR3 protein: CASSTTSHRQGANEKLFF

J gene: TRBJ2-5
V gene: TRBV7-9
clone size: few
D gene: .
CDR3 DNA: TGTGCCAGCAGCCACCCCGGGGGACAAGAGACCCAGTACTTC
CDR3 protein: CASSHPGGQETQYF

J gene: TRBJ1-2
V gene: TRBV6-5
clone size: .
D gene: .
CDR3 DNA: TGTGCCACCGCTGAAGGGAGACCGCTATATGGCTACACCTTC
CDR3 protein: CATAEGRPLYGYTF

J gene: TRBJ2-7
V gene: TRBV9
clone size: .
D gene: .
CDR3 DNA: TGTGCCAGCAGCGTTTGGGCCTTGCAGGGCGAGCAGTACTTC
CDR3 protein: CASSVWALQGEQYF

J gene: TRBJ2-1
V gene: TRBV5-1
clone size: .
D gene: TRBD2
CDR3 DNA: TGCGCCAGCAGCTCGACTAGCGGGAGGACCGGGTCCGAGCAGTTCTTC
CDR3 protein: CASSSTSGRTGSEQFF

J gene: TRBJ2-7
V gene: TRBV28
clone size: .
D gene: TRBD1
CDR3 DNA: TGTGCCAGCAGTTCGGGACAGCCCTACGAGCAGTACTTC
CDR3 protein: CASSSGQPYEQYF